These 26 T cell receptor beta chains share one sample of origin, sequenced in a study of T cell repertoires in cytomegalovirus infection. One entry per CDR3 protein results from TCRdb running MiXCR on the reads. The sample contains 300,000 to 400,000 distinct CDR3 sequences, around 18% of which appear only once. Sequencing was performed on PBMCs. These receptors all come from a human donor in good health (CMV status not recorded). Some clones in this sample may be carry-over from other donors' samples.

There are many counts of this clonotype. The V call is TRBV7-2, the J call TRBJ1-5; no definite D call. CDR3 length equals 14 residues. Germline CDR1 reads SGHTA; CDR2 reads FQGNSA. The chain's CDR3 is CVKQHGDSNQPQHF. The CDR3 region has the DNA TGTGTCAAGCAGCACGGCGATAGCAATCAGCCCCAGCATTTT.

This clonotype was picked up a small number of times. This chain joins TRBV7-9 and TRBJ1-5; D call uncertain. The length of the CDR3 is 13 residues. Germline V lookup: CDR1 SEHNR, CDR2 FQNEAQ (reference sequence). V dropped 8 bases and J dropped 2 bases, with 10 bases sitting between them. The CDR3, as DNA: TGTGCCAGCGAAGGACCGGGCAATCAGCCCCAGCATTTT. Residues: CASEGPGNQPQHF.

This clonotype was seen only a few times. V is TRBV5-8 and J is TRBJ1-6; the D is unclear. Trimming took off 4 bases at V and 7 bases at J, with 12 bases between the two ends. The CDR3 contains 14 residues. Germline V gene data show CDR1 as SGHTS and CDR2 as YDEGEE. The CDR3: CASSPDGRNSPLHF. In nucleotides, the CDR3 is TGTGCCAGCAGCCCGGACGGCCGGAATTCACCCCTCCACTTT.

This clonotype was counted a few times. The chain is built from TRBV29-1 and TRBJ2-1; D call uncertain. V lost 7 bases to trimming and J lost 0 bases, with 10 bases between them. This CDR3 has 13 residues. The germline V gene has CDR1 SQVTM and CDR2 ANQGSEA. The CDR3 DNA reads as TGCAGCGCGGAAGGTAGCTCCTACAATGAGCAGTTCTTC. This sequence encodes CSAEGSSYNEQFF.

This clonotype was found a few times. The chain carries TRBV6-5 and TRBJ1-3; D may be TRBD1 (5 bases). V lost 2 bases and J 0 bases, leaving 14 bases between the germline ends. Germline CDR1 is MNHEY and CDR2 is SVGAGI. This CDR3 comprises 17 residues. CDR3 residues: CASSYTGRGFSGNTIYF. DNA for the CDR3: TGTGCCAGCAGTTACACCGGGCGGGGGTTCTCTGGAAACACCATATATTTT.

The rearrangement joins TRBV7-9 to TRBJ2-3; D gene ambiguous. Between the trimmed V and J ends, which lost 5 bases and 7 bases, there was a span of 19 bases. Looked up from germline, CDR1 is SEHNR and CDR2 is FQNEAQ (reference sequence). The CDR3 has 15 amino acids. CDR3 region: CASSLLGKHMNTQYF. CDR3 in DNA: TGTGCCAGCAGCCTACTTGGGAAGCACATGAATACGCAGTATTTT. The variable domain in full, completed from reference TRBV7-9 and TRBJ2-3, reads DTGVSQNPRHKITKRGQNVTFRCDPISEHNRLYWYRQTLGQGPEFLTYFQNEAQLEKSRLLSDRFSAERPKGSFSTLEIQRTEQGDSAMYLCASSLLGKHMNTQYFGPGTRLTVL.

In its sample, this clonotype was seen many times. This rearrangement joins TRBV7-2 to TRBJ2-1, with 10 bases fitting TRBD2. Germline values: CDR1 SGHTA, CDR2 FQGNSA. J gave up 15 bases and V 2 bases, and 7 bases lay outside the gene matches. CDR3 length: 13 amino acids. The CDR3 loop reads CASSLILLAGWFF. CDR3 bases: TGTGCCAGCAGCTTAATCCTACTAGCGGGGTGGTTCTTC. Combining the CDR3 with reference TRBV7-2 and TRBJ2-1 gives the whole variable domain GAGVSQSPSNKVTEKGKDVELRCDPISGHTALYWYRQSLGQGLEFLIYFQGNSAPDKSGLPSDRFSAERTGGSVSTLTIQRTQQEDSAVYLCASSLILLAGWFFGPGTRLTVL.

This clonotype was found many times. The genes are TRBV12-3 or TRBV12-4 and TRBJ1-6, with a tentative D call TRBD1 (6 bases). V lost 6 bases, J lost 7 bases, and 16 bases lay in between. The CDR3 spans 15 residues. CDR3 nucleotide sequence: TGTGCCAGCAGGTCTAGGGGGGGATCGAATTCACCCCTCCACTTT. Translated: CASRSRGGSNSPLHF.

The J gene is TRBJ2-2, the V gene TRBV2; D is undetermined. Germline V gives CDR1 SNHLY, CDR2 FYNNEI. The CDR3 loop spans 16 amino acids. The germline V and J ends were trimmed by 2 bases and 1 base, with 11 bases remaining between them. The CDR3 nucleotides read TGTGCCAGCAGTGAAACGAGAATGAAGAACACCGGGGAGCTGTTTTTT. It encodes CASSETRMKNTGELFF.

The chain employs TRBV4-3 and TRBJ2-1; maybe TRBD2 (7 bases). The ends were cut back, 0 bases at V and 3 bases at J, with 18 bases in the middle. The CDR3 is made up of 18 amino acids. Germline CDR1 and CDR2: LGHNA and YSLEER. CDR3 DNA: TGCGCCAGCAGCCAAGAGGGGCCCCCGGGGGGCGTCTACAATGAGCAGTTCTTC. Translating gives CASSQEGPPGGVYNEQFF.

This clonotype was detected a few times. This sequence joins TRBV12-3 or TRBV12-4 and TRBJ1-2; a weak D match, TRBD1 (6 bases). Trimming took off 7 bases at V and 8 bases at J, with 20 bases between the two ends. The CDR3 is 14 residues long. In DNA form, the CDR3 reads TGTGCCAGCACCCGAGTTGGCGACAGGAGCGGCTACACCTTC. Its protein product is CASTRVGDRSGYTF.

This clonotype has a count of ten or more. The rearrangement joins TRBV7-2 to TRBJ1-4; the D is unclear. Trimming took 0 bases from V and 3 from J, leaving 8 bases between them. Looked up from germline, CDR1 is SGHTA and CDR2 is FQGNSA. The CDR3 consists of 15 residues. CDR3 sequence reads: CASSLAPSPNEKLFF. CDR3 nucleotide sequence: TGTGCCAGCAGCTTAGCTCCAAGTCCTAATGAAAAACTGTTTTTT.

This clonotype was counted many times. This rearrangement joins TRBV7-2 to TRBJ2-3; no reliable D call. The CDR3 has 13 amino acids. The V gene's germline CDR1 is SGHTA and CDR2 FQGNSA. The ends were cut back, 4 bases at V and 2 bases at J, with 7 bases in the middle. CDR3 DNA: TGTGCCAGCAGCTCGGCCATCACAGATACGCAGTATTTT. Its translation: CASSSAITDTQYF.

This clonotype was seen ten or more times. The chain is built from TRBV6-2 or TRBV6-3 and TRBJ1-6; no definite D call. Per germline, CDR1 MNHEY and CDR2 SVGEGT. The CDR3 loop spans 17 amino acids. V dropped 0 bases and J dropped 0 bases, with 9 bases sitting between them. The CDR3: CASSYSGESSYNSPLHF. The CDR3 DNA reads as TGTGCCAGCAGTTACTCCGGGGAGAGCTCCTATAATTCACCCCTCCACTTT.

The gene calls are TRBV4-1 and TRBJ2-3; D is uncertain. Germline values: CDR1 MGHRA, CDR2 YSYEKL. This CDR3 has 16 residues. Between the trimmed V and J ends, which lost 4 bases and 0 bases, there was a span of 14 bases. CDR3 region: CASSLTGPASTDTQYF. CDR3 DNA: TGCGCCAGCAGCCTTACCGGGCCTGCTAGCACAGATACGCAGTATTTT.

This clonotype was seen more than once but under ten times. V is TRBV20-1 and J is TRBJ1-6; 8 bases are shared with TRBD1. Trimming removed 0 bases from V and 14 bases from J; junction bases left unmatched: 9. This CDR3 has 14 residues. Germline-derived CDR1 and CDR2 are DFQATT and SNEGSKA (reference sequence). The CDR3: CSARDWTGKATLHF. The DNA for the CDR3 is TGCAGTGCTAGAGATTGGACAGGGAAAGCGACCCTCCACTTT.

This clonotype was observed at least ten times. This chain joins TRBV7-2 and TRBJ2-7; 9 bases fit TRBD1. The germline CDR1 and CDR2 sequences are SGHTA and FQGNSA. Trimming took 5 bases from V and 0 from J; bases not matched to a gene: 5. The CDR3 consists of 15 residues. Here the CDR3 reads CASSLVGQGSYEQYF. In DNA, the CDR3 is TGTGCCAGCAGCCTAGTGGGACAGGGCTCCTACGAGCAGTACTTC.

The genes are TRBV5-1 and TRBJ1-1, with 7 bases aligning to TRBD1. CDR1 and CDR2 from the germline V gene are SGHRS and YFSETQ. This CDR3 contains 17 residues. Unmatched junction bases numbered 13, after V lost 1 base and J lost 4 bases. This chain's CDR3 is CASSLSVDSSGGTEAFF. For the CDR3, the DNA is TGCGCCAGCAGCTTGTCTGTTGATTCCTCAGGGGGCACTGAAGCTTTCTTT.

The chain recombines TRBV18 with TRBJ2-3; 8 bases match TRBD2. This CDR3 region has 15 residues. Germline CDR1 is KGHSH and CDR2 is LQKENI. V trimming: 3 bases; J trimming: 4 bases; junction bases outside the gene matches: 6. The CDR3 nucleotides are TGTGCCAGCTCACCCCAAGCGGGGGAGGCAGATACGCAGTATTTT. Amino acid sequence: CASSPQAGEADTQYF. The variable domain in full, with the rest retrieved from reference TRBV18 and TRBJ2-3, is NAGVMQNPRHLVRRRGQEARLRCSPMKGHSHVYWYRQLPEEGLKFMVYLQKENIIDESGMPKERFSAEFPKEGPSILRIQQVVRGDSAAYFCASSPQAGEADTQYFGPGTRLTVL.

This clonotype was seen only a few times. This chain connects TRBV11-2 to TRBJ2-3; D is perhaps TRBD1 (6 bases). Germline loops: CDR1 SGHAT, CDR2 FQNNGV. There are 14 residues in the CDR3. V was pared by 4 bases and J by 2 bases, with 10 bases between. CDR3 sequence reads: CASSSGQTTDTQYF. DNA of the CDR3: TGTGCCAGCAGCTCAGGACAGACCACAGATACGCAGTATTTT.

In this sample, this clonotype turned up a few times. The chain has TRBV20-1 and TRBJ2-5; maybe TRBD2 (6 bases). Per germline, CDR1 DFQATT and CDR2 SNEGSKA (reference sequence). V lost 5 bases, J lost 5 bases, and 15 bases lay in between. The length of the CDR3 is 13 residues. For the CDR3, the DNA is TGCAGTGCTGAATCGGGACTGAGGGAGACCCAGTACTTC. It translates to CSAESGLRETQYF.

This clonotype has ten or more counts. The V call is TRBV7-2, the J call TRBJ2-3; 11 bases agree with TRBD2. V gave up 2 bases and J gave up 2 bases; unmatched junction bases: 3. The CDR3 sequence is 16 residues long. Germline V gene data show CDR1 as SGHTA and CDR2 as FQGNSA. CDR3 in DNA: TGTGCCAGCAGCTTACTAGCGGGGGGAAACACAGATACGCAGTATTTT. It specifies CASSLLAGGNTDTQYF.

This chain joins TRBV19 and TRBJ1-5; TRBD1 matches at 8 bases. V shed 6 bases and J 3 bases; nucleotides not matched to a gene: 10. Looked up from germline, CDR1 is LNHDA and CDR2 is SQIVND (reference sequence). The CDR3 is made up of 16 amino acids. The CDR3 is CASSLSRDRFNQPQHF. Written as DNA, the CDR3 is TGTGCCAGTAGCCTGTCCCGGGACAGGTTCAATCAGCCCCAGCATTTT.

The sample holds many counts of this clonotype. CDR3 loop: CASSWSGAEDTQYF. CDR3 coding DNA: TGTGCCAGCAGCTGGAGCGGGGCGGAAGATACGCAGTATTTT. The rearrangement links TRBV7-2 to TRBJ2-3; 7 bases align to TRBD2. The CDR3 spans 14 residues. CDR1 and CDR2 from the germline V gene are SGHTA and FQGNSA. V trimming: 4 bases; J trimming: 5 bases; junction bases outside the gene matches: 6.

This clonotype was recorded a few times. The CDR3 loop is CATIQGKYNEQFF. The CDR3 DNA reads TGTGCCACCATACAGGGAAAGTACAATGAGCAGTTCTTC. J is TRBJ2-1 and V is TRBV11-2; D might be TRBD1 (6 bases). Germline V gene sequence: CDR1 SGHAT, CDR2 FQNNGV. CDR3 length: 13 residues. V was pared by 10 bases and J by 4 bases, with 14 bases between.

CDR3 coding DNA: TGTGCCAGCAGTTTCGACACCTATCAGCCCCAGCATTTT. Amino acid sequence: CASSFDTYQPQHF. The chain employs TRBV6-1 and TRBJ1-5; no definite D call. This CDR3 spans 13 amino acids. V was shortened by 5 bases and J by 5 bases, with 10 bases between the two germline ends. CDR1 MNHNS and CDR2 SASEGT come from the germline V gene.